The source of this TCR beta chain is a study of blood T cell repertoires in COVID-19. Study background: Whether acute or convalescent, the COVID-19 samples came from the United States, Italy and Spain. PBMCs, B-cell-depleted T cells, or T cells provided the cDNA or gDNA that made up the material.

Study processing details: Cell counts per sample came from amplifying reference gene primers. Profiled with immunoSEQ multiplex PCR; TCRdb holds only in-frame clones, not every one. V and J calls and clone size are as listed in that table; D and trimming were resolved from the DNA. This table holds 390,000 or so clones, roughly 86% found once. Germline CDR1 SGHDT, CDR2 YYEEEE. The CDR3 loop spans 15 amino acids. J gave up 2 bases and V 6 bases, and 8 bases lay outside the gene matches. One Seattle source followed patients from active infection through their disease course. The chain carries TRBV5-6 and TRBJ2-7; TRBD2 agrees at 10 bases. The source of this sequence is a woman in her twenties or thirties with COVID-19, enrolled during active disease. Sequencing input: peripheral blood. As DNA, the CDR3 is TGTGCCAGCACCCCTAGCGGGAGATACCCCTACGAGCAGTACTTC. It codes for CASTPSGRYPYEQYF.